The clone carrying this T cell receptor beta chain showed up just a few times. V dropped 7 bases and J dropped 2 bases, with 13 bases sitting between them. The length of the CDR3 is 14 residues. CDR1 MNHNS and CDR2 SASEGT come from the germline V gene. Each CDR3 protein is one row after TCRdb ran MiXCR on the 5' RACE reads. The table has 270,000 or so distinct CDR3 sequences, 18% seen once; the top ten hold 25% to 40%. This record belongs to a study of CD8 T cells in ankylosing spondylitis. The receptor's source is a male donor with ankylosing spondylitis or in good health (not recorded which). Sequenced: blood, either unsorted or a sorted T cell fraction (not recorded which). V and J are TRBV6-1 and TRBJ2-3; tentatively, D is TRBD2 (6 bases). CDR3 residues: CASTSGRPTDTQYF. CDR3 sequence (DNA): TGTGCCAGCACCTCGGGGAGGCCCACAGATACGCAGTATTTT.